This T cell receptor (beta chain) was obtained from a study of monozygotic twins with cystic fibrosis. Sequenced by immunoSEQ multiplex PCR; TCRdb stores in-frame clones only, minus some. Of approximately 24,000 clones in the sample, 80% to 90% were seen once. Per germline, CDR1 LNHDA and CDR2 SQIVND (reference sequence). Trimming took off 7 bases at V and 5 bases at J, with 23 bases between the two ends. The CDR3 is made up of 16 amino acids. The source material was blood. The TCR was taken from a woman aged 25 to 45 with cystic fibrosis. The J gene is TRBJ1-1, the V gene TRBV19; a weak D match, TRBD1 (6 bases). CDR3 sequence: CASTLRTGRVDTEAFF. DNA of the CDR3: TGTGCCAGTACCCTTCGAACAGGGAGAGTGGATACTGAAGCTTTCTTT.